This TCR beta chain was sequenced during a study of cytomegalovirus exposure and HLA in healthy donors. PCR primers comprised 60 Vbeta and 13 Jbeta primers. Profiled with immunoSEQ multiplex PCR; TCRdb holds only in-frame clones, not every one. Seen here are under 200,000 clones, 75% to 85% observed once, and the top ten hold over 12%. Remarks on this clone: Its target is not known.

The study's findings and limits: The majority of CMV-associated TCR beta chains were reported as apparently HLA-restricted in a later analysis.

Germline-derived CDR1 and CDR2 are SGHAT and FQNNGV. This CDR3 spans 17 amino acids. The trim removed 5 bases at V and 8 bases at J, leaving 19 bases unmatched. The TCR comes from a woman aged 25 to 39 in good health and CMV-seropositive. Sample: PBMCs. The chain links TRBV11-2 to TRBJ1-2, with 8 bases aligning to TRBD1. The CDR3 nucleotides are TGTGCCAGCAGCCGAGGGGTAACGGGGCAGGGGGCGAGGGGCTACACCTTC. Translated, it gives CASSRGVTGQGARGYTF.